This is a list of T cell receptor beta chains from one sample in a study of cytotoxic CD8 clonotypes in ibrutinib-treated CLL. The method was immunoSEQ multiplex PCR; TCRdb's version includes in-frame clones alone and lacks a portion of them. Of just over 45,000 clones listed, about 70% are singletons. Specimen: PBMCs, collected after 12 months of ibrutinib treatment. The receptors here all came from a human donor with chronic lymphocytic leukemia. CDR3s leave out the opening cysteine and the closing phenylalanine or tryptophan.

j_gene | v_gene | CDR3aa
TRBJ2-5 | TRBV5-1 | ASSLTGGDETQY
TRBJ1-1 | TRBV6-6 | ASSSLTVNTEAF
TRBJ1-1 | TRBV29-1 | SVKLGGNTEAF
TRBJ1-4 | TRBV7-8 | ASSLGGGIWEKLF
TRBJ1-5 | TRBV7-6 | ASSQGTGVYQPQH
TRBJ1-3 | TRBV14 | ASRTEHSGNTIY
TRBJ1-2 | TRBV19 | ASSIDPNREIYGYT
TRBJ1-1 | TRBV25-1 | ASSEIGKNTEAF
TRBJ2-2 | TRBV5-4 | ASSLGTDPNTGELF
TRBJ1-2 | TRBV9 | ASSIRQGYGYT
TRBJ2-7 | TRBV19 | ASSNLAPVFRQY
TRBJ2-3 | TRBV29-1 | SVGVSTDTQY
TRBJ2-1 | TRBV11-2 | ASSPQSSSYNEQF
TRBJ2-7 | TRBV6-1 | ASSGNSGGSREQY
TRBJ2-3 | TRBV7-3 | ASSGTSGKTDTQY
TRBJ2-7 | TRBV7-2 | ASSLLPGGGEQY
TRBJ1-2 | TRBV19 | ASSIFGGYT
TRBJ2-7 | TRBV4-2 | ASSRGGQDYEQY
TRBJ2-7 | TRBV11-2 | ASSLSPGSGLLEQY
TRBJ2-5 | TRBV18 | ASSPPGLGGETQY
TRBJ1-5 | TRBV6-6 | ASSYQRRPNQPQH
TRBJ1-1 | TRBV7-9 | ASSYRGGTEAF
TRBJ2-1 | TRBV11-2 | ASSLSQTGLGNEQF
TRBJ2-1 | TRBV5-1 | ASSLGSRNEQF
TRBJ1-3 | TRBV27 | ASSRISGTGGAGGNTIY
TRBJ1-5 | TRBV11-2 | ASSLARGPNQPQH
TRBJ2-7 | TRBV7-2 | ASSLEVRGGSYEQY
TRBJ2-7 | TRBV4-1 | ASSQDLTGRGGEQY
TRBJ2-3 | TRBV5-1 | ASSFGTGSTDTQY
TRBJ1-2 | TRBV4-1 | ASSLTPGQGAFGYT
TRBJ2-7 | TRBV6-4 | ASREVGESSYEQY
TRBJ2-2 | TRBV7-2 | ASSSGLAGGLAAGELF
TRBJ2-2 | TRBV5-4 | ASSLVVKSPNTGELF